Shown below are 21 T cell receptor beta chains from a single sample sequenced in a study of cytomegalovirus exposure and HLA in healthy donors. The PCR was carried out with 60 Vbeta primers and 13 Jbeta primers. Sequenced by immunoSEQ multiplex PCR; TCRdb stores in-frame clones only, minus some. The sample has some 140,000 clones; over 70% are singletons. The sequencing input was PBMCs. The receptors come from a man aged 25 to 45 in good health and CMV-seronegative.

The sample holds a few counts of this clone. This rearrangement joins TRBV27 to TRBJ2-7, with D possibly matching TRBD1 (6 bases). V was shortened by 7 bases and J by 0 bases, with 16 bases between the two germline ends. This CDR3 contains 15 residues. Germline V gene lookup returns CDR1 MNHEY and CDR2 SMNVEV (reference sequence). The CDR3 sequence is CASMSLLDSSYEQYF. The CDR3 nucleotides read TGTGCCAGCATGTCGCTCCTGGACAGCTCCTACGAGCAGTACTTC.

The chain has TRBV6-5 and TRBJ2-2, with 8 bases identical to TRBD2. Trimming cost V 4 bases and J 5 bases; bases outside gene matches: 6. This CDR3 region has 15 residues. Germline CDR1 reads MNHEY; CDR2 reads SVGAGI. CDR3 nucleotides: TGTGCCAGCAGTTCCGGGACTAGAGTTACCGGGGAGCTGTTTTTT. Protein: CASSSGTRVTGELFF.

This sequence joins TRBV10-3 and TRBJ2-1; 7 bases map to TRBD1. V lost 3 bases and J lost 3; bases outside the gene matches: 17. Germline lookup yields CDR1 ENHRY and CDR2 SYGVKD. This CDR3 is built from 19 residues. In nucleotides, the CDR3 is TGTGCCATCAGTGAACCTTGGACAGGAGACTCCCTCAGCTACAATGAGCAGTTCTTC. Encoded protein: CAISEPWTGDSLSYNEQFF.

The chain links TRBV19 to TRBJ2-7; TRBD2 matches 7 bases. Germline trimming cut 5 bases from V and 4 bases from J; bases unmatched to any gene: 2. This CDR3 has 12 residues. The germline gives CDR1 LNHDA, CDR2 SQIVND (reference sequence). CDR3 sequence: CASSLGGYEQYF. CDR3 DNA: TGTGCCAGTAGTCTGGGGGGGTACGAGCAGTACTTC.

The chain couples TRBV30 to TRBJ1-3; TRBD1 agrees at 9 bases. CDR1 and CDR2 from the germline V gene are GTSNPN and SVGIG (reference sequence). J gave up 1 base and V 0 bases, and 4 bases lay outside the gene matches. The CDR3 covers 16 residues. The CDR3 DNA follows: TGTGCCTGGAGTGTGACAGGGGGATGGTCTGGAAACACCATATATTTT. It specifies CAWSVTGGWSGNTIYF.

The rearrangement uses TRBV5-4 and TRBJ2-7; D call uncertain. V lost 2 bases to trimming and J lost 4 bases, with 7 bases between them. Germline V gives CDR1 SGHNT, CDR2 YYREEE (reference sequence). CDR3 length: 12 residues. CDR3 loop: CASSFHGYEQYF. The CDR3 DNA reads TGTGCCAGCAGCTTTCACGGTTACGAGCAGTACTTC.

The chain is built from TRBV5-5 and TRBJ2-7; possibly TRBD1 for D (6 bases). Germline lookup yields CDR1 SGHKS and CDR2 YYEKEE (reference sequence). The CDR3 covers 14 residues. Trimming left V 5 bases short and J 5 bases short, with 17 bases between. This CDR3 is CASRPTWGQDEQYF. Written as DNA, the CDR3 is TGTGCCAGCAGACCGACCTGGGGACAAGACGAGCAGTACTTC.

CDR3 DNA: TGCGCCAGCAGCCCGGACCCGGCTAGCTTCTCCTACGAGCAGTACTTC. It codes for CASSPDPASFSYEQYF. V and J are TRBV5-1 and TRBJ2-7, with a possible D match to TRBD2 (5 bases). V lost 4 bases, J lost 0 bases, and 17 bases lay in between. The CDR3 is 16 residues long. From germline, CDR1 is SGHRS and CDR2 YFSETQ.

The gene calls are TRBV4-1 and TRBJ2-1, with D perhaps matching TRBD2 (7 bases). V lost 2 bases and J lost 9, with 23 bases in between. The germline V gene has CDR1 MGHRA and CDR2 YSYEKL. CDR3 length equals 17 residues. In DNA, the CDR3 is TGCGCCAGCAGCCAATTTCAAGCGGGAAGGGGAGGGGGTGAGCAGTTCTTC. Its protein product is CASSQFQAGRGGGEQFF.

The gene calls are TRBV4-3 and TRBJ2-5, with D tentatively TRBD1 (6 bases). The V end lost 1 base, the J end lost 5 bases, and 14 bases lay between the germline ends. Germline V gene data show CDR1 as LGHNA and CDR2 as YSLEER. The CDR3 extends over 15 amino acids. For the CDR3, the DNA is TGCGCCAGCAGCCAAGCCACACAGGGTCGCGAGACCCAGTACTTC. Its protein is CASSQATQGRETQYF.

This sequence joins TRBV30 and TRBJ1-3; tentative D call: TRBD1 (5 bases). Germline V gene lookup returns CDR1 GTSNPN and CDR2 SVGIG (reference sequence). V lost 3 bases and J lost 0, with 12 bases in between. The CDR3 covers 15 residues. CDR3 protein: CAWSPDSSSGNTIYF. Here the CDR3 DNA reads TGTGCCTGGAGCCCCGACAGTTCCTCTGGAAACACCATATATTTT. Variable domain in full (rest from reference TRBV30 and TRBJ1-3): SQTIHQWPATLVQPVGSPLSLECTVEGTSNPNLYWYRQAAGRGLQLLFYSVGIGQISSEVPQNLSASRPQDRQFILSSKKLLLSDSGFYLCAWSPDSSSGNTIYFGEGSWLTVV.

This clone has only a few counts. The rearrangement uses TRBV2 and TRBJ2-3, with D perhaps matching TRBD2 (5 bases). The CDR3 is made up of 11 amino acids. The germline V gene has CDR1 SNHLY and CDR2 FYNNEI. With 7 bases removed from V and 6 bases from J, the gap between germline ends came to 8 bases. CDR3 in amino acids: CASTGKDTQYF. The DNA for the CDR3 is TGTGCCAGCACGGGGAAGGATACGCAGTATTTT. The whole variable domain, filled in from reference TRBV2 and TRBJ2-3, reads EPEVTQTPSHQVTQMGQEVILRCVPISNHLYFYWYRQILGQKVEFLVSFYNNEISEKSEIFDDQFSVERPDGSNFTLKIRSTKLEDSAMYFCASTGKDTQYFGPGTRLTVL.

The chain joins TRBV7-2 to TRBJ1-2; D perhaps matches TRBD1 (5 bases). This CDR3 comprises 15 residues. Trimming removed 6 bases at V and 3 bases at J, with 17 bases between. Looked up from germline, CDR1 is SGHTA and CDR2 is FQGNSA. The CDR3 protein is CASRHSSGGDYGYTF. DNA of the CDR3: TGTGCCAGCAGGCATTCTAGTGGGGGGGACTATGGCTACACCTTC.

The chain has TRBV28 and TRBJ1-1; TRBD1 might be the D (6 bases). CDR3 length: 14 residues. Germline lookup yields CDR1 MDHEN and CDR2 SYDVKM. V lost 6 bases to trimming and J lost 1 base, with 12 bases between them. CDR3: CASRAGVRNTEAFF. The CDR3 nucleotides read TGTGCCAGCAGGGCAGGGGTCAGGAACACTGAAGCTTTCTTT.

The CDR3 DNA sequence: TGTGCCAGCAGCTTGGGTGCCGACAGGTATTCCTACGAGCAGTACTTC. Its translation: CASSLGADRYSYEQYF. The rearrangement joins TRBV5-6 to TRBJ2-7; a weak D match, TRBD1 (6 bases). V lost 0 bases, J lost 1 base, and 14 bases lay in between. CDR3 length: 16 amino acids. The germline CDR1 and CDR2 sequences are SGHDT and YYEEEE.

CDR3 residues: CASARGASGSETQYF. In nucleotides, the CDR3 is TGTGCCAGCGCTAGGGGGGCTAGCGGGAGTGAGACCCAGTACTTC. This chain links TRBV7-9 with TRBJ2-5; TRBD2 aligns across 10 bases. CDR1 and CDR2 from the germline V gene are SEHNR and FQNEAQ (reference sequence). V gave up 8 bases and J gave up 5 bases; unmatched junction bases: 11. The CDR3 length is 15 residues.

This clone appeared once. This chain joins TRBV7-2 and TRBJ1-1, with TRBD1 as a possible D gene (5 bases). Trimming removed 2 bases at V and 0 bases at J, with 7 bases between. The CDR3 loop spans 14 amino acids. CDR1 is SGHTA and CDR2 is FQGNSA in the germline V gene. The CDR3 coding sequence is TGTGCCAGCAGCTTATCAGGGTTGAACACTGAAGCTTTCTTT. Its translation: CASSLSGLNTEAFF. Combining the CDR3 with reference TRBV7-2 and TRBJ1-1 gives the whole variable domain GAGVSQSPSNKVTEKGKDVELRCDPISGHTALYWYRQSLGQGLEFLIYFQGNSAPDKSGLPSDRFSAERTGGSVSTLTIQRTQQEDSAVYLCASSLSGLNTEAFFGQGTRLTVV.

This sequence joins TRBV28 and TRBJ2-7, with D unresolved. CDR3 length equals 13 residues. Germline CDR1 and CDR2: MDHEN and SYDVKM. The V gene lost 2 bases and the J gene lost 3 bases, with 8 bases spanning the gap. CDR3 protein: CASSLRSGYEQYF. The CDR3 region has the DNA TGTGCCAGCAGTTTAAGGTCAGGCTACGAGCAGTACTTC.

The chain links TRBV5-5 to TRBJ1-4; D remains ambiguous. CDR1 is SGHKS, CDR2 YYEKEE, per germline (reference sequence). This CDR3 is 15 amino acids long. V was trimmed by 3 bases and J by 4 bases, leaving 13 bases between them. The CDR3 spells CASSWLPENNEKLFF. The DNA of the CDR3 is TGTGCCAGCAGCTGGCTCCCAGAAAATAATGAAAAACTGTTTTTT.

In its sample, this clone was seen once. The chain uses TRBV30 and TRBJ2-7, with TRBD2 matching over 8 bases. Germline V gene sequence: CDR1 GTSNPN, CDR2 SVGIG (reference sequence). The CDR3 is 14 amino acids. CDR3 DNA: TGTGATGCAACCCAGCGGGAGACGTCCTACGAGCAGTACTTC. It specifies CDATQRETSYEQYF.

J is TRBJ2-2 and V is TRBV29-1, with 10 positions matching TRBD2. V shed 4 bases, J shed 7 bases, and the junction held 6 bases outside the gene matches. CDR3 length: 14 amino acids. Germline CDR1 SQVTM, CDR2 ANQGSEA. The CDR3 region has the DNA TGCAGCGTTGGGGTAGCGGGAGGACTCGGGGAGCTGTTTTTT. Protein: CSVGVAGGLGELFF.